The text below deals with one TCR beta chain. The clone's antigen remains unknown. Qualities for individual bases were not recorded, and no much larger clone is one base off. The protocol used for the library was the immunoSEQ multiplex PCR assay. Adaptive Biotechnology amplified CDR3 regions from genomic DNA with a two-step multiplex PCR that controlled for amplification bias. In the first PCR, primers covered every V and J gene segment, and in the second PCR, barcodes and Illumina adapters were added. An Illumina instrument was used to sequence the CDR3 libraries. As for the original processing: The analysis drew on both the pipelines supplied by the vendor and custom analysis of the raw data in R/Bioconductor running R version 3.3.0. Clonality, ranging from 0 to 1, was calculated as the inverse of the normalised Shannon entropy of all productive clones. High-frequency clones were defined as the repertoire share of the top 100 clones, retaining only clones passing a 95% confidence test. The Simpson index measured repertoire diversity, and the Morisita-Horn index measured overlap between samples. TCRdb re-hosts the immuneACCESS table, in-frame sequences only. Its copies lack some clones; in the studies checked, an unresolved V gene accounts for under half of them, and the cause for the rest is not known. D and trimming come from the DNA, and the V and J calls and clone size come from that table. Here the sample has around 15,000 clones; 70% to 80% occur a single time. The ten largest clones add up to 4% to 4.5% of the sample.

This sample is drawn from a study of T cell repertoires in ileal Crohn's disease (dated by TCRdb to between 2017 and 2020). As for the study more broadly: The median duration of disease was 7.5 to 9.5 years, and at the time of surgery less than 40% of patients were active smokers. Endoscopic postoperative recurrence was defined as a Rutgeerts score above i0. The study sequenced 171 mucosal samples from some 62 patients, taken at several locations on the surgical specimen and at postoperative endoscopy. Every patient underwent surgery because of a complication, which was stricturing disease in roughly 60% and penetrating disease in around 39%. TCR repertoire analysis was performed in 45 to 65 Crohn's disease patients drawn from a prospective multicentre cohort. M0 samples consisted of biopsies taken from the inflamed part of the ileum in the surgical resection specimen. Roughly 540 nanograms of biopsy DNA per sample were submitted for commercial TCRB immunosequencing. Roughly half of the patients were given postoperative therapy, with fewer than 12 receiving thiopurines and 15 to 20 receiving anti-TNF agents. Running in parallel with the study was a multicentre cohort set up to find predictors of early endoscopic recurrence following ileocolonic resection.

The CDR3 measures 15 amino acids from cysteine to phenylalanine. The DNA shown is the 45-base CDR3, in frame from base 1. V is pared back by 3 bases and J by 0 bases, with 9 bases lying between the germline termini. The germline V gene encodes CDR1 SGHVS and CDR2 FQNEAQ. On the study overall, not on this receptor specifically: A significantly higher proportion of clonal expansions was observed in active smokers at surgery than in non-smokers (approximately 28% vs 17%, p=0.02). Endoscopic recurrence was found to be associated with higher high-frequency clone percentages at surgery, and recurrence was observed in all patients with clonality above 26.8% (18/57). Mucosal CD4 and CD8 T cells were sorted and sequenced only in a subgroup of patients, whose size was not stated. Compared with CD4 T cells, sorted CD8 T cells held more high-frequency clones, which suggests that the mucosal expansions were mostly CD8.

The meaning of the sample's time point label: inflamed ileum from the surgical specimen. Eligible patients were adults with ileal or ileocolonic Crohn's disease who had an indication for ileocolonic resection. Whole ileal mucosal biopsies were stored frozen at -80°C before DNA extraction. A TRizol-based method was used to extract genomic DNA from the frozen whole biopsies, and the DNA was quantified with a NanoDrop 2000 spectrophotometer. The rearrangement joined TRBV7-8 to TRBJ1-5, with TRBD1 as a weak D call on 5 bases. The TCR comes from an adult with Crohn's disease. The sample comprised ileal tissue. The sequenced DNA is TGTGCCAGCAGCTTGTTGGGGCATAGCAATCAGCCCCAGCATTTT. The resulting protein is CASSLLGHSNQPQHF.